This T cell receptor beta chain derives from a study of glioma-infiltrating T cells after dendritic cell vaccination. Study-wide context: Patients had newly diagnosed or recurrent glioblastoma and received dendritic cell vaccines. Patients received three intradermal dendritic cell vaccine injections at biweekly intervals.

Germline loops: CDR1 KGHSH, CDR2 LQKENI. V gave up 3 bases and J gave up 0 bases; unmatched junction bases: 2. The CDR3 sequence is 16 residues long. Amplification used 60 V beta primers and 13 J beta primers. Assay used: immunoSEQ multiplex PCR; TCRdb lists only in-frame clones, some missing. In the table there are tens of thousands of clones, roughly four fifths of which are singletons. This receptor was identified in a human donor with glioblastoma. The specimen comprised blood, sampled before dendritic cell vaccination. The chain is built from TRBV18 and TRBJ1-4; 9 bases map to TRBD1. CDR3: CASSPDRGATNEKLFF. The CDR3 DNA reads TGTGCCAGCTCACCGGACAGGGGCGCAACTAATGAAAAACTGTTTTTT.